The T cell receptor beta chain under discussion was sequenced for a study of cytomegalovirus exposure and HLA in healthy donors. Study-level findings and limits: Prediction of most subjects' HLA-A and HLA-B alleles by TCR beta sequences was reportedly accurate. When a later analysis compared HLA-associated TCR beta chains with equally common others, the HLA-associated chains turned out to be more clonally expanded and to have lower generation probabilities.

Germline CDR1 reads SQVTM; CDR2 reads ANQGSEA. The CDR3 is made up of 12 amino acids. With 7 bases removed from V and 6 bases from J, the gap between germline ends came to 15 bases. A word on this clone: Its antigen is unknown.

The PCR made use of 60 Vbeta and 13 Jbeta primers. Sequencing was performed with immunoSEQ multiplex PCR; in TCRdb, only in-frame clones are kept and a portion is missing. The sample records some 44,000 clones, approximately 90% being singletons. The receptor's source is a woman in her 40s in good health and CMV-seropositive. The rearrangement joins TRBV29-1 to TRBJ1-1; the D is unclear. Input material: PBMCs. The CDR3 DNA reads TGCAGCGCAAGGTTTGGTACAGCTGAAGCTTTCTTT. The encoded protein is CSARFGTAEAFF.